Listed below are T cell receptor beta chains from one sample, sequenced in a study of Graves' ophthalmopathy and Graves' hyperthyroidism. MiXCR, applied by TCRdb to the multiplex PCR reads, yields one record per CDR3 protein. The data show 40,000 to 50,000 distinct CDR3 sequences, over 40% seen once. Sequencing used peripheral blood. All receptors derive from an adult man with Graves' ophthalmopathy. The CDR3 runs from the conserved cysteine through the conserved F or W. D genes are given only for firm matches. Only some rows state a clone size, as once, few, many or a class for expanded clones.

D	size	length	V	J	DNA	CDR3
-	-	13	TRBV18	TRBJ2-5	TGTGCCAGCTCACCCCGGCTCCAAGAGACCCAGTACTTC	CASSPRLQETQYF
-	many	14	TRBV5-6	TRBJ1-1	TGTGCCAGCAGCTTGGGCGGGGAGAACACTGAAGCTTTCTTT	CASSLGGENTEAFF
-	-	16	TRBV2	TRBJ1-4	TGTGCCAGCAGTGAAGGCGGCTCAGCAACTAATGAAAAACTGTTTTTT	CASSEGGSATNEKLFF
-	-	14	TRBV7-6	TRBJ1-4	TGTGCCAGCAGCTTGGGCGCAGGGTGGGAAAAACTGTTTTTT	CASSLGAGWEKLFF
TRBD2	-	15	TRBV6-5	TRBJ2-7	TGTGCCAGCAGTGCTGAGCGGGGGCAATTCTACGAGCAGTACTTC	CASSAERGQFYEQYF
TRBD2	few	13	TRBV20-1	TRBJ2-1	TGCAGTTGGGTAGCGGGGGATCTGGATGAGCAGTTCTTC	CSWVAGDLDEQFF
-	many	14	TRBV27	TRBJ2-7	TGTGCCAGCAGTTTATCGATCGGAGCGGCCCTATGGTACTTC	CASSLSIGAALWYF
-	many	13	TRBV3-1	TRBJ2-3	TGTGCCAGCAGCCAACTGGCCACAGATACGCAGTATTTT	CASSQLATDTQYF
-	medium-sized	14	TRBV10-3	TRBJ2-3	TGTGCCATCAGTGAAGGGTCTGGCACAGATACGCAGTATTTT	CAISEGSGTDTQYF
TRBD2	many	18	TRBV7-2	TRBJ2-6	TGTGCCAGCAGCACACCTAGCGGGGGACTGTCTGGGGCCAACGTCCTGACTTTC	CASSTPSGGLSGANVLTF
-	many	14	TRBV2	TRBJ2-2	TGTGCCAGCAGTGAAACACAGGGAACCGGGGAGCTGTTTTTT	CASSETQGTGELFF
-	-	15	TRBV7-9	TRBJ1-1	TGTGCCAGCAGCTCGGGTGGGCTGCGGAACACTGAAGCTTTCTTT	CASSSGGLRNTEAFF
TRBD2	-	15	TRBV20-1	TRBJ2-3	TGCAGTGCTAGACATATAGCGGGGAGCACAGATACGCAGTATTTT	CSARHIAGSTDTQYF
TRBD1	-	17	TRBV7-6	TRBJ2-2	TGTGCCAGCAGCTTAATGCCGGGACAGGGGGCATCCGGGGAGCTGTTTTTT	CASSLMPGQGASGELFF
-	once	19	TRBV14	TRBJ2-1	TGTGCCAGCAGCCAAGACCGAACTGGCCGGGGGATCTCCTACAATGAGCAGTTCTTC	CASSQDRTGRGISYNEQFF
TRBD2	many	13	TRBV11-2	TRBJ2-7	TGTGCCAGCAGCCGGGACTATCGCTACGAGCAGTACTTC	CASSRDYRYEQYF
-	many	15	TRBV9	TRBJ2-3	TGTGCCAGCAGCGTAGTTGGGGGGAGTCGGGATACGCAGTATTTT	CASSVVGGSRDTQYF
TRBD1	-	15	TRBV4-1	TRBJ1-5	TGCGCCAGCAGCCAAGCCAGGACAGGTAATCAGCCCCAGCATTTT	CASSQARTGNQPQHF
-	-	15	TRBV5-5	TRBJ1-1	TGTGCCAGCAGCTTGGGACCAGGGGTGAACACTGAAGCTTTCTTT	CASSLGPGVNTEAFF
-	-	12	TRBV7-2	TRBJ2-5	TGTGCCAGCAGCTTCGGCAGGGTGAATCAGTACTTC	CASSFGRVNQYF
TRBD1	few	16	TRBV24-1	TRBJ2-1	TGTGCCACCAGTGATGGACAGGCGGGTGCGTACAATGAGCAGTTCTTC	CATSDGQAGAYNEQFF
-	many	14	TRBV6-6	TRBJ2-7	TGTGCCAGTATTTCTCCCCCGCCTTCCTACGAGCAGTACTTC	CASISPPPSYEQYF
TRBD2	many	14	TRBV6-1	TRBJ2-5	TGTGCCAGCAGTGAAGAGGGGACTAGCCAAGGGCAGTACTTC	CASSEEGTSQGQYF
-	many	13	TRBV6-1	TRBJ1-5	TGTGCCAGCAGTGAAGCCGGGCGACAGCCCCAGCATTTT	CASSEAGRQPQHF
-	once	8	TRBV20-1	TRBJ2-7	TGCAGTGCTAGGGGGCAGTACTTT	CSARGQYF
-	many	14	TRBV5-6	TRBJ1-2	TGTGCCAGCAGCGGGAGGGGGTCTAACTATGGCTACACCTTC	CASSGRGSNYGYTF
TRBD2	-	15	TRBV29-1	TRBJ2-5	TGCAGCGTCGAAGGACTAGCGGGAGCCCAAGAGACCCAGTACTTC	CSVEGLAGAQETQYF
-	many	14	TRBV7-9	TRBJ2-7	TGTGCCAGCAGCCCACCGGCGATTCCCTACGAGCAGTACTTC	CASSPPAIPYEQYF
-	many	14	TRBV28	TRBJ1-2	TGTGCCAGCAGTTTCCGGCCCCTTTACTATGGCTACACCTTC	CASSFRPLYYGYTF
-	few	12	TRBV6-5	TRBJ1-2	TGTGCCAGCAGTTTCCCGGGGGAGGGCTACACCTTC	CASSFPGEGYTF
TRBD1	-	15	TRBV19	TRBJ1-5	TGTGCCGGTAGTGGGGGACAGGGGGCTAATCAGCCCCAGCACTTT	CAGSGGQGANQPQHF
-	many	18	TRBV5-4	TRBJ2-3	TGTGCCAGCAGCGCCGGTATTCTGACTCAAGTTTACACAGATACGCAGTATTTT	CASSAGILTQVYTDTQYF
-	medium-sized	13	TRBV7-8	TRBJ1-1	TGTGCCAGCACCCTCAGGGTGAACACTGAAGCTTTCTTT	CASTLRVNTEAFF
-	-	16	TRBV29-1	TRBJ2-1	TGCAGCGTTGATATTAGGCGGGGACAGTCCTACAATGAGCAGTTCTTC	CSVDIRRGQSYNEQFF
-	-	15	TRBV2	TRBJ1-2	TGTGCCAGCAGTGAAGCGAGGCAGGGGAGGAGTGGCTACACCTTC	CASSEARQGRSGYTF
TRBD1	-	15	TRBV12-5	TRBJ2-2	TGTGCTAGTGGTTTGAGGGACAGGGTGACCGGGGAGCTGTTTTTT	CASGLRDRVTGELFF
-	many	14	TRBV3-1	TRBJ2-5	TGTGCCAGCAGCCGTCGGGCAGCCCCAGAGACCCAGTACTTC	CASSRRAAPETQYF
TRBD2	many	14	TRBV6-1	TRBJ2-1	TGTGCCAGCAGAGTTAGCGGGAGCAACAATGAGCAGTTCTTC	CASRVSGSNNEQFF